These 18 T cell receptor beta chains share one sample of origin, sequenced in a study of early T cells in non-severe SARS-CoV-2 infection (dated by TCRdb to about 2021). Library creation used 5' RACE. Sequenced using a NextSeq 500. TCRdb reprocessed the public reads (quality trimming at Q25 with fastp, clone calling with MiXCR) and kept in-frame beta chains. Rows matching on CDR3 protein sequence are summarized as one entry with the most common DNA and genes. This sample is represented by about 100,000 distinct CDR3 sequences; approximately 12% of them were singletons. The ten largest clones add up to about 7.6% of the sample. Sequencing was performed on whole blood. These receptors all come from an adult who was a healthcare worker with PCR-confirmed SARS-CoV-2 infection or an uninfected control (not recorded which).

This clonotype was recorded at least ten times. V gene TRBV7-3 combines with J gene TRBJ1-3, with D possibly being TRBD1 (6 bases). CDR1 and CDR2 (germline): SGHTA, FQGTGA. Trimming took 5 bases from V and 2 from J, leaving 10 bases between them. This CDR3 is built from 14 residues. This CDR3 reads CASSIQGTGNTIYF. Written as DNA, the CDR3 is TGTGCCAGCAGCATACAGGGCACTGGAAACACCATATATTTT.

The sample holds a few counts of this clonotype. The J gene is TRBJ2-1, the V gene TRBV7-9; 9 bases map to TRBD2. This CDR3 contains 16 residues. CDR1 is SEHNR and CDR2 is FQNEAQ in the germline V gene (reference sequence). J was trimmed by 5 bases and V by 5 bases; bases with no gene match: 10. The CDR3 coding sequence is TGTGCCAGCAGCCGCGGGAGGGCCGATTTTGACAATGAGCAGTTCTTC. It encodes CASSRGRADFDNEQFF.

Many counts were recorded for this clonotype. This sequence joins TRBV5-1 and TRBJ1-1, with D hard to call. The V gene's germline CDR1 is SGHRS and CDR2 YFSETQ. The length of the CDR3 is 11 residues. Trimming stripped 3 bases from V and 5 bases from J, with 5 bases between. CDR3 sequence (DNA): TGCGCCAGCAGCTGGGGAACTGAAGCTTTCTTT. It codes for CASSWGTEAFF.

The gene calls are TRBV5-6 and TRBJ1-1, with TRBD1 matching over 7 bases. Germline values: CDR1 SGHDT, CDR2 YYEEEE. V lost 0 bases and J lost 0; bases outside the gene matches: 14. The CDR3 extends over 19 amino acids. CDR3 sequence reads: CASSLDPGQLSRMNTEAFF. The CDR3 region has the DNA TGTGCCAGCAGCTTGGATCCGGGACAGCTATCTAGAATGAACACTGAAGCTTTCTTT. Using reference TRBV5-6 and TRBJ1-1 for the parts outside the CDR3, the full variable domain is DAGVTQSPTHLIKTRGQQVTLRCSPKSGHDTVSWYQQALGQGPQFIFQYYEEEERQRGNFPDRFSGHQFPNYSSELNVNALLLGDSALYLCASSLDPGQLSRMNTEAFFGQGTRLTVV.

This clonotype was detected ten times or more. This chain links TRBV7-2 with TRBJ2-3; D possibly corresponds to TRBD2 (5 bases). V was shortened by 3 bases and J by 0 bases, with 10 bases between the two germline ends. The CDR3 length is 15 residues. Looked up from germline, CDR1 is SGHTA and CDR2 is FQGNSA. In DNA, the CDR3 is TGTGCCAGCAGCTTTAGTGGGAGAAGCACAGATACGCAGTATTTT. This encodes CASSFSGRSTDTQYF.

This clonotype was observed a few times. CDR3 in DNA: TGCGCCAGCAGCAAAGTATTACAGGGGGCCGGGGAGCTGTTTTTT. This gives the protein CASSKVLQGAGELFF. V usage is TRBV4-3 and J usage is TRBJ2-2, with 8 positions matching TRBD1. Germline V CDR1 and CDR2: LGHNA, YSLEER. The J segment lost 6 bases and the V segment lost 5 bases, leaving 8 bases of the junction unmatched. The CDR3 has 15 residues.

This clonotype was seen repeatedly, ten times or more. The chain is built from TRBV6-5 and TRBJ2-2, with D perhaps matching TRBD1 (6 bases). Germline V CDR1 and CDR2: MNHEY, SVGAGI. CDR3 length equals 16 residues. V was pared by 3 bases and J by 6 bases, with 17 bases between. The DNA of the CDR3 is TGTGCCAGCAGTTATGGCAGGGGAGTTACGGCCGGGGAGCTGTTTTTT. This codes for CASSYGRGVTAGELFF.

The gene calls are TRBV6-6 and TRBJ2-7; 9 nucleotides line up with TRBD1. The CDR3 is 17 amino acids. V lost 3 bases, J lost 4 bases, and 13 bases stayed unmatched. Germline CDR1 MNHNY, CDR2 SVGAGI (reference sequence). The CDR3 DNA sequence: TGTGCCAGCAGTTATTGGGACAGGGTCTATCGGGAGTACGAGCAGTACTTC. Amino acids: CASSYWDRVYREYEQYF.

The chain joins TRBV12-5 to TRBJ1-4; 8 bases are shared with TRBD1. The CDR3 sequence is 16 residues long. The junction had 6 bases not matched to a gene; V was cut back by 6 bases and J by 0 bases. The germline CDR1 and CDR2 sequences are LGHNT and FRNRAP. The CDR3 region has the DNA TGTGCTAGTGGAGTAACAGGGGGAGCAACTAATGAAAAACTGTTTTTT. Its protein product is CASGVTGGATNEKLFF.

Only a few counts were recorded for this clonotype. The V and J genes are TRBV7-6 and TRBJ2-7, with 7 bases identical to TRBD1. With V trimmed by 5 bases and J by 6 bases, 4 bases remained unmatched. This CDR3 comprises 12 residues. Germline V gene sequence: CDR1 SGHVS, CDR2 FNYEAQ. CDR3 protein: CASSPRQGEQYF. The CDR3 DNA reads TGTGCCAGCAGCCCGCGACAGGGCGAGCAGTACTTC.

This clonotype was picked up a small number of times. The chain recombines TRBV10-2 with TRBJ2-3, with 7 bases aligning to TRBD2. CDR3 length: 15 residues. V shed 3 bases, J shed 2 bases, and the junction held 5 bases outside the gene matches. Germline CDR1 WSHSY, CDR2 SAAADI. CDR3 in amino acids: CASSDRGSLTDTQYF. The CDR3, as DNA: TGCGCCAGCAGTGACCGCGGGAGCCTCACAGATACGCAGTATTTT.

This clonotype was recorded at least ten times. This chain uses TRBV20-1 with TRBJ2-3, with D perhaps matching TRBD1 (5 bases). Germline values: CDR1 DFQATT, CDR2 SNEGSKA (reference sequence). The V end lost 4 bases, the J end lost 5 bases, and 10 bases lay between the germline ends. The CDR3 loop spans 12 amino acids. CDR3 nucleotide sequence: TGCAGTGCTATCGAAGGGGTAGATACGCAGTATTTT. Its translation: CSAIEGVDTQYF.

This clonotype was counted a few times. The chain is built from TRBV27 and TRBJ2-7, with 10 nucleotides matching TRBD1. With V trimmed by 8 bases and J by 5 bases, 12 bases remained unmatched. Germline values: CDR1 MNHEY, CDR2 SMNVEV (reference sequence). The CDR3 length is 15 residues. The CDR3 bases are TGTGCCAGCGGTACTTACCGGGACAGGGGCCACGAGCAGTACTTC. The encoded protein is CASGTYRDRGHEQYF.

This clonotype was recorded many times. V usage is TRBV28 and J usage is TRBJ2-6; D might be TRBD2 (5 bases). This CDR3 has 18 amino acids. Germline loops: CDR1 MDHEN, CDR2 SYDVKM. Trimming stripped 1 base from V and 1 base from J, with 14 bases between. The CDR3 here is CASSLYASGDSGANVLTF. CDR3 nucleotide sequence: TGTGCCAGCAGTTTATACGCAAGCGGTGATTCTGGGGCCAACGTCCTGACTTTC.

This chain connects TRBV12-3 or TRBV12-4 to TRBJ2-1; 9 nucleotides line up with TRBD1. The V segment lost 7 bases and the J segment 3 bases; nucleotides outside the gene matches: 10. This CDR3 contains 16 residues. The CDR3 DNA reads TGTGCCAGCACCCTCTCCGGGACAGGGTTCTACAATGAGCAGTTCTTC. This sequence encodes CASTLSGTGFYNEQFF.

This clonotype was picked up a small number of times. This chain connects TRBV5-1 to TRBJ2-7; D remains ambiguous. The CDR3 length is 14 residues. From germline, CDR1 is SGHRS and CDR2 YFSETQ. Trimming cost V 5 bases and J 7 bases, with 19 bases left between them. In DNA form, the CDR3 reads TGCGCCAGCAGAACAGACCAAGTCGGAAGGGAGCAGTACTTC. It is translated as CASRTDQVGREQYF.

The table lists this clonotype with a few counts. CDR3 DNA sequence: TGTGCCAGCAGCGAGACAGGTTCCACTGAAGCTTTCTTT. Its translation is CASSETGSTEAFF. The chain joins TRBV6-5 to TRBJ1-1; D is perhaps TRBD1 (6 bases). This CDR3 is built from 13 residues. V was shortened by 6 bases and J by 4 bases, with 12 bases between the two germline ends. Germline lookup yields CDR1 MNHEY and CDR2 SVGAGI.

In its sample, this clonotype was seen many times. The V gene is TRBV5-6, the J gene TRBJ2-7; the D is unclear. The V gene's germline CDR1 is SGHDT and CDR2 YYEEEE. The CDR3 covers 14 residues. V was cut by 2 bases and J by 3 bases, with 12 bases left in between. CDR3 nucleotide sequence: TGTGCCAGCAGCTTTCTCGGCCGGCTCTACGAGCAGTACTTC. Its translation: CASSFLGRLYEQYF.